This T cell receptor beta chain was captured in a study of tumor and adjacent non-tumor tissue in lung cancer. The template was RNA from unsorted bulk tissue. Three rounds of nested PCR, following a modified ARM-PCR protocol, produced the TCRbeta library. TCRdb passed the multiplex PCR reads through MiXCR, listing each CDR3 protein once. This repertoire shows approximately 79,000 distinct CDR3 sequences, roughly three fifths found once; its top ten account for more than 14%. As concerns this clonotype: It may be a read error: a sequence one base away is much more abundant.

Germline V gene lookup returns CDR1 MNHNS and CDR2 SASEGT. The CDR3 contains 12 residues. V was pared by 8 bases and J by 5 bases, with 10 bases between. The receptor was isolated from a man in his sixties or seventies with non-small cell lung cancer. The sample comprised lung tumor tissue. This chain joins TRBV6-1 and TRBJ2-1; D gene unclear. In DNA form, the CDR3 reads TGTGCCAGCGGCCCCCTTAACAATGAGCAGTTCTTC. Protein: CASGPLNNEQFF.